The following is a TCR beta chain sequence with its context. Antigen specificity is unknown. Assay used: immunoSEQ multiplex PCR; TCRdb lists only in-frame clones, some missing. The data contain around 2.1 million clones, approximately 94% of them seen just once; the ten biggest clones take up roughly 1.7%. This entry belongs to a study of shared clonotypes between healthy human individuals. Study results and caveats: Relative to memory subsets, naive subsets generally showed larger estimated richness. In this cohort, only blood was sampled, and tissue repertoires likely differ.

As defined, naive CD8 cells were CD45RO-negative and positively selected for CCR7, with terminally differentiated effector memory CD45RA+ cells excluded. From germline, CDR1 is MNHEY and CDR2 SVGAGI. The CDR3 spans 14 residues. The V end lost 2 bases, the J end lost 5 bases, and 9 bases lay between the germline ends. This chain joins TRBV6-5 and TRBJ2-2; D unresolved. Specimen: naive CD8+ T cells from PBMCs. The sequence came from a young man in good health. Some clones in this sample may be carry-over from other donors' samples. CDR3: CASSYRVGTGELFF. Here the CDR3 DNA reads TGTGCCAGCAGTTACCGTGTTGGGACCGGGGAGCTGTTTTTT.